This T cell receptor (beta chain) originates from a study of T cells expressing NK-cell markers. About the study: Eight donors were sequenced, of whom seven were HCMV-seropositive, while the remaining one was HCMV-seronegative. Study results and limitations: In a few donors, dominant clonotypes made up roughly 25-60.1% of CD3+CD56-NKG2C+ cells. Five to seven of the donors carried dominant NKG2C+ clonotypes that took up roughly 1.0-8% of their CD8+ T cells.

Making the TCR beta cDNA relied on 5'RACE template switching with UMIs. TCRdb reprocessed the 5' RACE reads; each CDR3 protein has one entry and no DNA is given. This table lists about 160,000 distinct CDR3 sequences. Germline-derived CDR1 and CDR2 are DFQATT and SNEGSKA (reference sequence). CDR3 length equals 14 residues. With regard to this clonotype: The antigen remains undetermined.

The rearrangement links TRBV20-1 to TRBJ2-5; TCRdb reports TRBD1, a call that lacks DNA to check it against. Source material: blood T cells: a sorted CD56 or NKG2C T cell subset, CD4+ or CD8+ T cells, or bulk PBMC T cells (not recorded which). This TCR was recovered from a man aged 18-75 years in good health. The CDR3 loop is CSARPLGEQETQYF.